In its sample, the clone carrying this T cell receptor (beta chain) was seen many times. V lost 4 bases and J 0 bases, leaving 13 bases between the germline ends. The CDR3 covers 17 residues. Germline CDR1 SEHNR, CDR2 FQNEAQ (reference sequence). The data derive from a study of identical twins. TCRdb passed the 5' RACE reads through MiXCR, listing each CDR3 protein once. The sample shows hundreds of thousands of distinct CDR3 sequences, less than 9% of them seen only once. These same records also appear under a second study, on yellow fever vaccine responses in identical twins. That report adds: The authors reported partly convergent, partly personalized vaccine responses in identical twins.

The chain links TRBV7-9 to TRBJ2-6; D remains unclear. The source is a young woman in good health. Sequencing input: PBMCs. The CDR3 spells CASSSLETYSGANVLTF. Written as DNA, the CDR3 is TGTGCCAGCAGCTCACTTGAAACCTACTCTGGGGCCAACGTCCTGACTTTC.